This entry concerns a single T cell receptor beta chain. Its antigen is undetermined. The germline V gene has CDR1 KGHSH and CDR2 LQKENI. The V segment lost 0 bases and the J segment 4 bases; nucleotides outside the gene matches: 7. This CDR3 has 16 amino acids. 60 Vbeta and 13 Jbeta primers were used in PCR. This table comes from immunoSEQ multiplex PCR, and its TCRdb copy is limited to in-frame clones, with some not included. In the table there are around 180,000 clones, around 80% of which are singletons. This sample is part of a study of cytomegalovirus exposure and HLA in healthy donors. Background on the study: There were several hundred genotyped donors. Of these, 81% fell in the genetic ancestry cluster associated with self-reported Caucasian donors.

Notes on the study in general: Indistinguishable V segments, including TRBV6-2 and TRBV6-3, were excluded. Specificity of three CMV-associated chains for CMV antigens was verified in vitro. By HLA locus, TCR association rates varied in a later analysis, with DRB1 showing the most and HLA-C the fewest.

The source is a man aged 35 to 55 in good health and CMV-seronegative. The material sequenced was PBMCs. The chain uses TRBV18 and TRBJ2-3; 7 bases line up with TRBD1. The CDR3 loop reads CASSPPFPQGADTQYF. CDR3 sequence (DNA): TGTGCCAGCTCACCACCGTTCCCGCAGGGGGCAGATACGCAGTATTTT.